The present T cell receptor (beta chain) was sequenced within a study of blood T cell repertoires in COVID-19. The wider study: The study drew acute and convalescent COVID-19 samples from the United States, Italy and Spain. T cells, B-cell-depleted T cells, or PBMCs supplied cDNA or gDNA.

This CDR3 has 11 residues. V shed 6 bases and J shed 12 bases, with 11 bases lying between them. Germline values: CDR1 MDHEN, CDR2 SYDVKM. Some clones are missing from TCRdb's copy, which holds only in-frame ones; the method was immunoSEQ multiplex PCR. The sample yields 150,000 or so clones, around 80% seen once. In this sample, this clone turned up once. Sequencing was done on a sample of PBMCs or T cells enriched from blood (not recorded which). This TCR was sampled from a man between 65 and 79 years old who had been exposed to COVID-19. The chain employs TRBV28 and TRBJ2-2; weak D call: TRBD2 (5 bases). CDR3 loop: CASRISGKLFF. The DNA of the CDR3 is TGTGCCAGCAGAATTTCGGGAAAGCTGTTTTTT. Complete variable domain (other parts from reference TRBV28 and TRBJ2-2): DVKVTQSSRYLVKRTGEKVFLECVQDMDHENMFWYRQDPGLGLRLIYFSYDVKMKEKGDIPEGYSVSREKKERFSLILESASTNQTSMYLCASRISGKLFFGEGSRLTVL.